A selection of T cell receptor beta chains follows, all from one sample in a study of T cell responses to AZD1222 COVID-19 vaccine. Assay used: immunoSEQ multiplex PCR; TCRdb lists only in-frame clones, some missing. The profile shows around 100,000 clones, 70% to 90% of them singletons. Source: peripheral blood, taken on day 0 of AZD1222 vaccination. All receptors come from an adult in good health. The CDR3 runs from the conserved cysteine through the conserved F or W. Fields, in order: D gene, clone size, V gene, J gene, CDR3 protein, CDR3 DNA. D genes are given only for firm matches. Clone sizes are given selectively: once, few, many, or a class where the clone is expanded.

TRBD1,.,TRBV2,TRBJ2-7,CASRGTGNYEQYF,TGTGCCAGCAGAGGGACAGGAAACTACGAGCAGTACTTC
TRBD1,.,TRBV19,TRBJ1-2,CASSMLPGQGNYGYTF,TGTGCCAGTAGTATGCTCCCGGGACAGGGAAACTATGGCTACACCTTC
TRBD1,.,TRBV7-8,TRBJ1-5,CASSTDRVSSNQPQHF,TGTGCCAGCAGTACAGACAGGGTGTCGAGCAATCAGCCCCAGCATTTT
TRBD1,few,TRBV5-1,TRBJ1-1,CASSATGVNTEAFF,TGCGCCAGCAGCGCCACAGGGGTGAACACTGAAGCTTTCTTT
.,.,TRBV9,TRBJ1-6,CASSVGPGTSLHF,TGTGCCAGCAGCGTAGGCCCCGGGACTTCCCTCCACTTT
.,.,TRBV6-5,TRBJ2-1,CARLACGGVYNEQFF,TGTGCCAGGCTGGCGTGCGGGGGCGTCTACAATGAGCAGTTCTTC
.,.,TRBV10-1,TRBJ1-5,CASSERAGQPQHF,TGCGCCAGCAGTGAGCGGGCAGGGCAGCCCCAGCATTTT
TRBD2,.,TRBV23-1,TRBJ2-7,CASSQPGGSGSHEQYF,TGCGCCAGCAGTCAACCCGGGGGTAGCGGGAGTCACGAGCAGTACTTC
.,.,TRBV11-2,TRBJ2-3,CASSLDVSLPGAFTDTQYF,TGTGCCAGCAGCTTAGATGTGTCCCTACCCGGGGCCTTCACAGATACGCAGTATTTT
TRBD1,.,TRBV18,TRBJ1-2,CASSRGDRGRDGYTF,TGTGCCAGCTCAAGAGGGGACAGGGGGAGAGATGGCTACACCTTC
TRBD1,.,TRBV5-1,TRBJ1-4,CASSIQGANEKLFF,TGCGCCAGCAGCATACAGGGGGCTAATGAAAAACTGTTTTTT
.,.,TRBV6-5,TRBJ1-5,CASSLERGDGNQPQHF,TGTGCCAGCAGTTTAGAGAGGGGGGACGGCAATCAGCCCCAGCATTTT
TRBD1,.,TRBV19,TRBJ1-2,CASSTRTGGDYGYTF,TGTGCCAGTAGTACAAGGACAGGGGGCGACTATGGCTACACCTTC
.,.,TRBV7-6,TRBJ2-1,CASSLGRDGRAFF,TGTGCCAGCAGCTTAGGGCGGGACGGCCGAGCGTTCTTC
.,.,TRBV28,TRBJ2-5,CASSFANGETQYF,TGTGCCAGCAGTTTCGCCAACGGGGAGACCCAGTACTTC
TRBD2,.,TRBV28,TRBJ2-7,CASSLGTSGSYERYF,TGTGCCAGCAGCCTAGGGACTAGCGGGAGTTACGAGCGGTACTTC
TRBD2,.,TRBV18,TRBJ2-3,CASSLRTSGTTDTQYF,TGTGCCAGCTCACTTCGGACTAGCGGGACCACAGATACGCAGTATTTT
.,once,TRBV27,TRBJ1-2,CASSLSSGRYGYTF,TGTGCCAGCAGTTTATCGTCCGGCCGCTATGGCTACACCTTC
.,.,TRBV18,TRBJ2-7,CASSPRTSGYEQYF,TGTGCCAGCTCACCACGTACATCGGGGTACGAGCAGTACTTC
.,.,TRBV11-3,TRBJ2-1,CASSSLDGLSSNEQFF,TGTGCCAGCAGCTCTCTCGACGGACTATCCTCCAATGAGCAGTTCTTC
.,.,TRBV28,TRBJ2-2,CASTQNTGELFF,TGTGCCAGCACCCAAAACACCGGGGAGCTGTTTTTT
.,.,TRBV9,TRBJ2-3,CASSPYTDTQYF,TGTGCCAGCAGCCCCTACACAGATACGCAGTATTTT
.,.,TRBV7-2,TRBJ2-1,CASSFGFYNEQFF,TGTGCCAGCAGCTTTGGTTTCTACAATGAGCAGTTCTTC
.,few,TRBV7-3,TRBJ1-1,CASSLTSGDTEAFF,TGTGCCAGCAGCTTAACCTCGGGGGACACTGAAGCTTTCTTT
.,once,TRBV18,TRBJ2-2,CASSPSEVETGELFF,TGTGCCAGCTCACCATCGGAGGTAGAGACCGGGGAGCTGTTTTTT
TRBD1,.,TRBV5-1,TRBJ2-7,CASSEQAGGNYEQYF,TGCGCCAGCAGCGAGCAGGCAGGGGGCAACTACGAGCAGTACTTC
TRBD2,.,TRBV5-1,TRBJ2-1,CASSSRLAGGVNEQFF,TGCGCCAGCAGTTCTAGACTAGCGGGGGGCGTGAATGAGCAGTTCTTC
.,once,TRBV5-5,TRBJ1-2,CASSLEREDGYGNYGYTF,TGTGCCAGCAGCTTGGAAAGGGAAGATGGTTACGGGAACTATGGCTACACCTTC
.,.,TRBV6-5,TRBJ2-7,CASSYSYRDAYEQYF,TGTGCCAGCAGTTACTCGTATAGGGACGCCTACGAGCAGTACTTC
.,.,TRBV24-1,TRBJ1-1,CATADYRNTEAFF,TGTGCCACCGCCGATTACAGGAACACTGAAGCTTTCTTT
.,.,TRBV4-1,TRBJ2-6,CASSQVAGGSGRTLSGANVLTF,TGCGCCAGCAGCCAAGTAGCAGGGGGGTCAGGCCGAACCCTCTCTGGGGCCAACGTCCTGACTTTC
TRBD2,once,TRBV27,TRBJ2-7,CASSPLAGPYSYEQYF,TGTGCCAGCAGCCCTTTAGCGGGCCCCTACTCCTACGAGCAGTACTTC
.,.,TRBV29-1,TRBJ1-1,CSVERRMNTEAFF,TGCAGCGTTGAACGACGTATGAACACTGAAGCTTTCTTT
.,once,TRBV10-3,TRBJ1-1,CAISESRAFNTEAFF,TGTGCCATCAGTGAGTCTAGGGCCTTTAACACTGAAGCTTTCTTT
TRBD1,.,TRBV28,TRBJ1-1,CASRSGQGLPEAFF,TGTGCCAGCAGGTCGGGACAGGGTCTGCCTGAAGCTTTCTTT
TRBD1,.,TRBV7-9,TRBJ1-1,CASSPAGTGVLEAFF,TGTGCCAGCAGCCCGGCCGGGACAGGGGTTCTTGAAGCTTTCTTT
.,.,TRBV7-9,TRBJ1-1,CATSPSMDTEAFF,TGTGCCACAAGTCCCAGTATGGATACTGAAGCTTTCTTT
TRBD1,.,TRBV6-5,TRBJ2-3,CASEQGSSTDTQYF,TGTGCCAGTGAACAGGGGTCTAGCACAGATACGCAGTATTTT
.,few,TRBV18,TRBJ2-2,CASSRVGGWTGELFF,TGTGCCAGCTCCCGCGTCGGGGGCTGGACCGGGGAGCTGTTTTTT
.,.,TRBV5-1,TRBJ1-2,CASSLNSGANYGYTF,TGCGCCAGCAGCTTAAATAGCGGGGCTAACTATGGCTACACCTTC
TRBD1,.,TRBV11-2,TRBJ2-4,CASSLPPGQGVDIQYF,TGTGCCAGCAGCTTACCCCCTGGACAGGGCGTGGACATTCAGTACTTC
.,.,TRBV5-1,TRBJ1-4,CASSFMGQGNEKLFF,TGCGCCAGCAGCTTCATGGGGCAGGGCAATGAAAAACTGTTTTTT